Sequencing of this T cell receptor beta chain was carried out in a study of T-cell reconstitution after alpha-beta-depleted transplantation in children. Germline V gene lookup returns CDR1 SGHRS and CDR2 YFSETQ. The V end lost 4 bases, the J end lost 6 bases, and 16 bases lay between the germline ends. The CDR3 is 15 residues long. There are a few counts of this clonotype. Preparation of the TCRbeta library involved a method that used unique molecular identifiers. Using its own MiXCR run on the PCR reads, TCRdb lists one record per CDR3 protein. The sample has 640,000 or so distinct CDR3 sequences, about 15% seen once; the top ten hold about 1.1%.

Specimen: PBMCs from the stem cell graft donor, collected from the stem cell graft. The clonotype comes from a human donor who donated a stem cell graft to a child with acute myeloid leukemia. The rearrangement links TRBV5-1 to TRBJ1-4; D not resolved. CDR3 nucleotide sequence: TGCGCCAGCAGCAGAACGGGCAGGAAGGATGAAAAACTGTTTTTT. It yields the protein CASSRTGRKDEKLFF. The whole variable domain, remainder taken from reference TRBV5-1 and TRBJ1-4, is KAGVTQTPRYLIKTRGQQVTLSCSPISGHRSVSWYQQTPGQGLQFLFEYFSETQRNKGNFPGRFSGRQFSNSRSEMNVSTLELGDSALYLCASSRTGRKDEKLFFGSGTQLSVL.